These 28 T cell receptor beta chains share one sample of origin, sequenced in a study of blood T cell repertoires in COVID-19. Sequencing was performed with immunoSEQ multiplex PCR; in TCRdb, only in-frame clones are kept and a portion is missing. Altogether 110,000 to 150,000 clones are present, around 90% being singletons, with the ten largest covering around 10%. The sequenced sample was peripheral blood. These receptors came from a woman aged 80 or over with acute or convalescent COVID-19.

V usage is TRBV10-2 and J usage is TRBJ2-7, with TRBD1 matching 7 bases. Per germline, CDR1 WSHSY and CDR2 SAAADI. CDR3 length: 13 residues. Germline trimming cut 5 bases from V and 7 bases from J; bases unmatched to any gene: 8. The CDR3 is CASSKDRSREQYF. The CDR3, as DNA: TGCGCCAGCAGTAAGGACAGGTCTAGGGAGCAGTACTTC.

The chain employs TRBV29-1 and TRBJ1-1, with D possibly matching TRBD1 (5 bases). The V end was cut by 7 bases, the J end by 7 bases, with 16 bases between. From germline, CDR1 is SQVTM and CDR2 ANQGSEA. The CDR3 loop spans 12 amino acids. CDR3 DNA sequence: TGCAGCGCCCAGACAGAGAAACTTGAAGCTTTCTTT. It encodes CSAQTEKLEAFF.

V gene TRBV5-5 combines with J gene TRBJ1-2; D unclear. CDR1 and CDR2 (germline): SGHKS, YYEKEE (reference sequence). Trimming left V 4 bases short and J 7 bases short, with 20 bases between. The CDR3 loop spans 15 amino acids. CDR3 loop: CASSLLQRVVSGYTF. The CDR3 coding sequence is TGTGCCAGCAGCCTACTTCAGAGGGTTGTATCTGGCTACACCTTC.

CDR3 sequence: CAISGSTGVGNTIYF. As DNA, the CDR3 is TGTGCCATCAGTGGGTCAACAGGGGTCGGAAACACCATATATTTT. This sequence joins TRBV10-3 and TRBJ1-3; 7 bases match TRBD1. Losses at the gene ends were 4 bases for V and 4 bases for J; bases not matched to a gene: 7. CDR3 length: 15 amino acids. From germline, CDR1 is ENHRY and CDR2 SYGVKD.

This chain connects TRBV14 to TRBJ1-1; TRBD1 aligns across 8 bases. CDR1 and CDR2 (germline): SGHDN, FVKESK. The CDR3 is 16 amino acids. The junction had 7 bases not matched to a gene; V was cut back by 0 bases and J by 4 bases. CDR3 protein: CASSQEKDRVGTEAFF. The CDR3 DNA reads TGTGCCAGCAGCCAAGAAAAGGACAGGGTGGGCACTGAAGCTTTCTTT. The full variable domain, its missing parts supplied by reference TRBV14 and TRBJ1-1, is EAGVTQFPSHSVIEKGQTVTLRCDPISGHDNLYWYRRVMGKEIKFLLHFVKESKQDESGMPNNRFLAERTGGTYSTLKVQPAELEDSGVYFCASSQEKDRVGTEAFFGQGTRLTVV.

The chain recombines TRBV27 with TRBJ2-6; possible D gene TRBD1, 6 bases. CDR1 is MNHEY and CDR2 is SMNVEV in the germline V gene (reference sequence). The CDR3 covers 16 residues. Deletions cut 7 bases from V and 2 bases from J, with 15 bases between. The CDR3 reads CASTQGPTAGANVLTF. CDR3 nucleotides: TGTGCCAGCACACAGGGTCCAACAGCTGGGGCCAACGTCCTGACTTTC.

The chain combines TRBV15 with TRBJ2-1, with TRBD2 matching over 14 bases. The ends lost 0 bases at V and 3 bases at J; junction bases unmatched: 7. The CDR3 length is 19 residues. CDR1 LNHNV and CDR2 YYDKDF come from the germline V gene (reference sequence). Here the CDR3 reads CATSRETSGGASIYNEQFF. DNA for the CDR3: TGTGCCACCAGCAGAGAGACTAGCGGGGGGGCCTCGATCTACAATGAGCAGTTCTTC. The entire variable domain, with the rest obtained from reference TRBV15 and TRBJ2-1, is as follows: DAMVIQNPRYQVTQFGKPVTLSCSQTLNHNVMYWYQQKSSQAPKLLFHYYDKDFNNEADTPDNFQSRRPNTSFCFLDIRSPGLGDTAMYLCATSRETSGGASIYNEQFFGPGTRLTVL.

The gene calls are TRBV27 and TRBJ2-2; D is possibly TRBD1 (6 bases). The CDR3 totals 18 residues. The germline CDR1 and CDR2 sequences are MNHEY and SMNVEV (reference sequence). Trimming took off 2 bases at V and 1 base at J, with 17 bases between the two ends. Here the CDR3 DNA reads TGTGCCAGCAGTTTAAGATACAGGGAAGGGGTGAACACCGGGGAGCTGTTTTTT. Its translation: CASSLRYREGVNTGELFF.

The V gene is TRBV2, the J gene TRBJ1-2; D call uncertain. V dropped 2 bases and J dropped 8 bases, with 21 bases sitting between them. CDR1 and CDR2 from the germline V gene are SNHLY and FYNNEI. The CDR3 loop spans 16 amino acids. The CDR3 region has the DNA TGTGCCAGCAGTGAACTAAGACCGGGAGCTAAGTCCGGCTACACCTTC. Translated, it gives CASSELRPGAKSGYTF.

This clone was seen only a few times. This chain uses TRBV5-1 with TRBJ2-5; 8 bases align to TRBD2. V trimming: 5 bases; J trimming: 4 bases; junction bases outside the gene matches: 10. This CDR3 is built from 15 residues. Germline V gene data show CDR1 as SGHRS and CDR2 as YFSETQ. The CDR3 loop is CASREGLVTSETQYF. The DNA for the CDR3 is TGCGCCAGCAGAGAGGGACTAGTAACGTCAGAGACCCAGTACTTC.

In this sample, this clone turned up once. V usage is TRBV20-1 and J usage is TRBJ2-7; the match to TRBD2 covers 8 bases. The CDR3 loop spans 14 amino acids. The germline V gene encodes CDR1 DFQATT and CDR2 SNEGSKA (reference sequence). V lost 3 bases and J lost 5; bases outside the gene matches: 9. The CDR3 bases are TGCAGTGCTAGTGCGCCGCGGGGGGCCCACGAGCAGTACTTC. Protein product: CSASAPRGAHEQYF.

The chain links TRBV11-2 to TRBJ1-1; D not resolved. Germline-derived CDR1 and CDR2 are SGHAT and FQNNGV. V shed 5 bases and J shed 0 bases, with 10 bases lying between them. This CDR3 is 14 amino acids long. The CDR3 coding sequence is TGTGCCAGCAGCGCGGACTTCCTGAACACTGAAGCTTTCTTT. Amino acid sequence: CASSADFLNTEAFF.

This clone occurred a few times. This chain links TRBV9 with TRBJ2-5, with 9 bases that match TRBD1. This CDR3 region has 14 residues. After removal of 0 bases from V and 4 bases from J, the junction contained 1 base not matched to a gene. The germline V gene has CDR1 SGDLS and CDR2 YYNGEE. The CDR3 DNA is TGTGCCAGCAGCGTAGAGGGACAGGGAGAGACCCAGTACTTC. The encoded protein is CASSVEGQGETQYF.

V usage is TRBV5-1 and J usage is TRBJ2-3; 8 bases line up with TRBD2. This CDR3 has 15 amino acids. Trimming removed 9 bases from V and 0 bases from J; junction bases left unmatched: 9. Germline V gene data show CDR1 as SGHRS and CDR2 as YFSETQ. This CDR3 is CATAILAGSTDTQYF. The CDR3 DNA reads as TGCGCCACCGCCATTTTAGCGGGAAGCACAGATACGCAGTATTTT.

The chain combines TRBV18 with TRBJ2-7, with 7 bases that match TRBD1. V dropped 0 bases and J dropped 3; count of bases not matched to a gene: 8. This CDR3 is built from 16 residues. From germline, CDR1 is KGHSH and CDR2 LQKENI. CDR3 coding DNA: TGTGCCAGCTCACCACCCGGGACAGACAGACACTACGAGCAGTACTTC. Translated, it gives CASSPPGTDRHYEQYF.

This clone appeared many times. This rearrangement joins TRBV20-1 to TRBJ1-1, with 7 bases identical to TRBD1. V was clipped by 3 bases and J by 10 bases; unmatched bases: 8. Looked up from germline, CDR1 is DFQATT and CDR2 is SNEGSKA (reference sequence). The CDR3 extends over 12 amino acids. CDR3 sequence: CSASDRVSAAFF. In DNA form, the CDR3 reads TGCAGTGCTAGTGACAGGGTTTCGGCAGCTTTCTTT.

A single count supports this clone. The rearrangement links TRBV18 to TRBJ1-4, with 9 nucleotides matching TRBD1. CDR1 KGHSH and CDR2 LQKENI come from the germline V gene. CDR3 size: 14 residues. V gave up 4 bases and J gave up 8 bases; unmatched junction bases: 5. The CDR3, as DNA: TGTGCCAGCTCACAGTGGACAGGGGAAGAAAAACTGTTTTTT. Protein sequence: CASSQWTGEEKLFF.

The chain carries TRBV28 and TRBJ1-2; 9 bases fit TRBD1. Losses at the gene ends were 2 bases for V and 5 bases for J; bases not matched to a gene: 6. The CDR3 consists of 15 residues. From germline, CDR1 is MDHEN and CDR2 SYDVKM. The CDR3, as DNA: TGTGCCAGCAGTTTAAGAGGACAGGGGCTGTATGGCTACACCTTC. As protein: CASSLRGQGLYGYTF.

V and J are TRBV7-8 and TRBJ1-2, with D possibly matching TRBD1 (6 bases). V lost 5 bases and J 4 bases, leaving 14 bases between the germline ends. The length of the CDR3 is 14 residues. Per germline, CDR1 SGHVS and CDR2 FQNEAQ. CDR3 in amino acids: CASSNRDSGYGYTF. The CDR3 bases are TGTGCCAGCAGCAACAGGGATTCGGGCTATGGCTACACCTTC.

V and J are TRBV12-3 or TRBV12-4 and TRBJ1-1, with D hard to call. The CDR3 contains 12 residues. The V gene lost 2 bases and the J gene lost 6 bases, with 7 bases spanning the gap. The CDR3 reads CASSLSVSEAFF. As DNA, the CDR3 is TGTGCCAGCAGTTTATCGGTCTCTGAAGCTTTCTTT.

The rearrangement links TRBV5-5 to TRBJ1-2, with D maybe TRBD1 (5 bases). From germline, CDR1 is SGHKS and CDR2 YYEKEE (reference sequence). The V end lost 3 bases, the J end lost 2 bases, and 11 bases lay between the germline ends. The CDR3 contains 14 residues. The DNA of the CDR3 is TGTGCCAGCAGCTCGCAGGGCACCAACTATGGCTACACCTTC. It yields the protein CASSSQGTNYGYTF. The full variable domain, in which reference TRBV5-5 and TRBJ1-2 provide the parts outside the CDR3, is DAGVTQSPTHLIKTRGQQVTLRCSPISGHKSVSWYQQVLGQGPQFIFQYYEKEERGRGNFPDRFSARQFPNYSSELNVNALLLGDSALYLCASSSQGTNYGYTFGSGTRLTVV.

The genes are TRBV7-2 and TRBJ2-7; TRBD2 matches 7 bases. This CDR3 has 14 residues. J gave up 4 bases and V 1 base, and 4 bases lay outside the gene matches. Germline V lookup: CDR1 SGHTA, CDR2 FQGNSA. The CDR3 spells CASSLGQGGYEQYF. Written as DNA, the CDR3 is TGTGCCAGCAGCTTAGGGCAGGGAGGGTACGAGCAGTACTTC.

This clone appeared once. The rearrangement uses TRBV3-1 (or the pseudogene TRBV3-2) and TRBJ1-2; TRBD1 matches at 9 bases. Trimming took 6 bases from V and 7 from J; bases not matched to a gene: 9. The CDR3 sequence is 14 residues long. CDR1 and CDR2 (germline): LGHDT, YNNKEL (reference sequence). The CDR3 protein is CASSYTGGASGYTF. DNA of the CDR3: TGTGCCAGCAGTTACACAGGGGGCGCCTCTGGCTACACCTTC.

The chain couples TRBV5-1 to TRBJ1-1; 7 bases agree with TRBD1. Germline V gives CDR1 SGHRS, CDR2 YFSETQ. This CDR3 is 13 amino acids long. Trimming cost V 7 bases and J 0 bases; bases outside gene matches: 3. CDR3 DNA: TGCGCCAGCTCGGGGACAGTGAACACTGAAGCTTTCTTT. This gives the protein CASSGTVNTEAFF.

The chain joins TRBV14 to TRBJ1-2; tentative D call: TRBD1 (6 bases). CDR1 is SGHDN, CDR2 FVKESK, per germline. The CDR3 consists of 14 residues. The V gene lost 4 bases and the J gene lost 4 bases, with 13 bases spanning the gap. The CDR3 is CASSPSGQPYGYTF. CDR3 in DNA: TGTGCCAGCAGCCCCTCGGGACAACCCTATGGCTACACCTTC. Full variable domain (rest looked up from reference TRBV14 and TRBJ1-2): EAGVTQFPSHSVIEKGQTVTLRCDPISGHDNLYWYRRVMGKEIKFLLHFVKESKQDESGMPNNRFLAERTGGTYSTLKVQPAELEDSGVYFCASSPSGQPYGYTFGSGTRLTVV.

This clone was found a few times. V usage is TRBV18 and J usage is TRBJ2-3, with a weak D call TRBD2 (7 bases). With 6 bases removed from V and 0 bases from J, the gap between germline ends came to 13 bases. Germline V lookup: CDR1 KGHSH, CDR2 LQKENI. This CDR3 comprises 15 residues. The CDR3 DNA follows: TGTGCCAGCTCTGGGGCGGGGGCTAGCACAGATACGCAGTATTTT. It codes for CASSGAGASTDTQYF.

The chain is built from TRBV5-1 and TRBJ1-3; possible D gene TRBD1, 6 bases. Deletions cut 4 bases from V and 4 bases from J, with 12 bases between. This CDR3 contains 14 residues. Germline V gene data show CDR1 as SGHRS and CDR2 as YFSETQ. This CDR3 is CASSQGGAGNTIYF. CDR3 DNA sequence: TGCGCCAGCAGCCAAGGGGGAGCAGGAAACACCATATATTTT.

The CDR3 loop is CASSLKNRAGEHTF. Written as DNA, the CDR3 is TGTGCCAGCAGCTTAAAGAACAGGGCAGGCGAACACACCTTC. The rearrangement uses TRBV7-2 and TRBJ1-2; D might be TRBD1 (6 bases). This CDR3 comprises 14 residues. The V end was cut by 2 bases, the J end by 12 bases, with 19 bases between. From germline, CDR1 is SGHTA and CDR2 FQGNSA.